This T cell receptor (beta chain) stems from a study of tumor and adjacent non-tumor tissue in lung cancer. Study results and caveats: Higher tumor TCR diversity was associated with shorter survival. Top 100 clones took a larger repertoire share in normal lung.

No cell sorting was done before RNA was extracted from the tissue. The CDR3 sequence is 14 residues long. The germline gives CDR1 SQVTM, CDR2 ANQGSEA. In regard to this clonotype: The antigen remains unidentified. Sequence at one end of the junction differs from germline and may be a read error.

The library came from three nested PCR rounds adapted from ARM-PCR protocols. MiXCR was run by TCRdb on the multiplex PCR reads, yielding one entry per CDR3 protein. The top ten clones hold about 39% of a sample with more than 85,000 distinct CDR3 sequences, 75% of them seen once. V gene TRBV29-1 combines with J gene TRBJ1-1; tentative D call: TRBD1 (5 bases). The sample was lung tumor tissue. The receptor comes from a woman aged 55-70 years with non-small cell lung cancer. The CDR3 here is CSVGLDGTGFEVFF. The CDR3 DNA sequence: TGCAGCGTTGGTCTCGATGGGACTGGGTTTGAAGTTTTCTTT.